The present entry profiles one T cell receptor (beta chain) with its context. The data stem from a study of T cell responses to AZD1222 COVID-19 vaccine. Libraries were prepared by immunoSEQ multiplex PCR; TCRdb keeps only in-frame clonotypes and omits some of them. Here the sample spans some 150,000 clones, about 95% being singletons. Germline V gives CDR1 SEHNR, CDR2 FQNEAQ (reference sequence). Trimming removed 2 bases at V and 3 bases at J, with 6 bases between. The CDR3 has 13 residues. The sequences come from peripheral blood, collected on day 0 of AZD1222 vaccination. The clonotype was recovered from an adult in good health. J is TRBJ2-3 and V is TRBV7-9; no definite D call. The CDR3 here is CASSLLDTDTQYF. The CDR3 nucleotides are TGTGCCAGCAGCTTACTCGATACAGATACGCAGTATTTT.